Listed below are T cell receptor beta chains from one sample, sequenced in a study of blood T cell repertoires in COVID-19. Profiling relied on immunoSEQ multiplex PCR, and the TCRdb table lists in-frame clones only, not all of them. The table shows about 270,000 clones, with approximately 90% occurring only once. The sequenced material came from PBMCs or T cells enriched from blood (not recorded which). The receptor source for this set is a woman in her twenties or thirties with acute COVID-19. The CDR3 runs from the conserved cysteine through the conserved F or W. The order of the fields is clone size, D gene, J gene, V gene, CDR3 DNA, CDR3 protein. D genes are given only for firm matches. The size field is filled for only some rows; it gives once, few, many or a size class.

- - TRBJ2-3 TRBV27 TGTGCCAGCAGTTATATAGCGGCCCTCAGGGATACGCAGTATTTT CASSYIAALRDTQYF
- - TRBJ1-1 TRBV11-1 TGTGCCAGCAGCCGGACAATGGTAGGTGAAGCTTTCTTT CASSRTMVGEAFF
once - TRBJ2-3 TRBV5-5 TGTGCCAGCAGCCTGGGACACGACACAGATACGCAGTATTTT CASSLGHDTDTQYF
- TRBD1 TRBJ1-1 TRBV6-5 TGTGCCAGCAGAAACTCACAGGGGGGTAACACTGAAGCTTTCTTT CASRNSQGGNTEAFF
- - TRBJ2-5 TRBV7-9 TGTGCCAGCAGCTCTAGTGAGACCCAGTACTTC CASSSSETQYF
- - TRBJ2-4 TRBV27 TGTGCCAGCAGTTTATTTGCTAGCGTGAGCTCCAAAAACATTCAGTACTTC CASSLFASVSSKNIQYF
- TRBD2 TRBJ2-3 TRBV11-3 TGTGCCAGCAGCGCGACTAGCGGATCCGGGGTCACCGATACGCAGTATTTT CASSATSGSGVTDTQYF
- TRBD1 TRBJ1-2 TRBV19 TGTGCCACCGGGACAGGGGGCGCCTCTAACTATGGCTACACCTTC CATGTGGASNYGYTF
- TRBD1 TRBJ2-7 TRBV4-1 TGCGCCAGCAGCCGACCGGGACAGTCCTACGAGCAGTACTTC CASSRPGQSYEQYF
- TRBD1 TRBJ1-2 TRBV28 TGTGCCAGCACTGACGGAACATACAGGGGGCGCAGTGGAATGGGAGGCTACACCTTC CASTDGTYRGRSGMGGYTF
- - TRBJ1-5 TRBV25-1 TGTGCCAGCAGTGAATCAGGCAATCAGCCCCAGCATTTT CASSESGNQPQHF
- - TRBJ2-7 TRBV25-1 TGTGCCAGCGGGGCAGGGGTTGGGCAGTACTTC CASGAGVGQYF
- TRBD2 TRBJ2-3 TRBV7-2 TGTGCCAGTCTCCGCGGGCTAGCGGGGAACACAGATACGCAGTATTTT CASLRGLAGNTDTQYF
- - TRBJ2-3 TRBV29-1 TGCAGCGTTGTAGGCGGGGACACAGATACGCAGTATTTT CSVVGGDTDTQYF
- - TRBJ1-6 TRBV7-2 TGTGCCAGCAGCTTAGCCAGGTCCGAATGGTCACCCCTCCACTTT CASSLARSEWSPLHF
- - TRBJ2-7 TRBV5-1 TGCGCCAGCAGCACCGGGACTGCCATCTACGAGCAGTACTTC CASSTGTAIYEQYF
once TRBD1 TRBJ1-1 TRBV27 TGTGCCAGCAGTTTATCCAGGGGGATGAACACTGAAGCTTTCTTT CASSLSRGMNTEAFF
- - TRBJ2-2 TRBV5-1 TGCGCCAGCAGCGACGGACACAACACCGGGGAGCTGTTTTTT CASSDGHNTGELFF
- TRBD1 TRBJ2-1 TRBV5-6 TGTGCCGGGGGACAGGGCACCTACAATGAGCAGTTCTTC CAGGQGTYNEQFF
once - TRBJ2-3 TRBV28 TGTGCCACCCTGGAGGCGGGAACTAGCACAGATACGCAGTATTTT CATLEAGTSTDTQYF
- - TRBJ2-4 TRBV13 TGTGCCAGCAGCTTAGGCAGGGTTCCTAAAAACATTCAGTACTTC CASSLGRVPKNIQYF
- - TRBJ2-2 TRBV27 TGTGCCAGCAGGATGGCGTTTAGGGGGAGAATTGATGCCGGGGAGCTGTTTTTT CASRMAFRGRIDAGELFF
- TRBD1 TRBJ1-6 TRBV5-4 TGTGCCAGCAGCTTTGGTGGACAGGGAAATTCACCCCTCCACTTT CASSFGGQGNSPLHF
- TRBD2 TRBJ2-1 TRBV13 TGTGCCAGCAGCTCATGGACTAGCGGGAGTTCGGGCAATGAGCAGTTCTTC CASSSWTSGSSGNEQFF